The 21 T cell receptor beta chains given below trace back to one sample, sequenced in a study of cytomegalovirus exposure and HLA in healthy donors. Primers: 60 Vbeta forward and 13 Jbeta reverse. The repertoire was sequenced with immunoSEQ multiplex PCR; TCRdb's copy has only in-frame clones and lacks some. The sample contains 100,000 to 150,000 clones, approximately 74% of which appear only once. Sequencing was performed on PBMCs. The receptors here all came from a male donor in good health and CMV-seronegative.

This chain links TRBV6-5 with TRBJ2-1; 7 bases map to TRBD2. The CDR3 length is 14 residues. Trimming at V came to 4 bases and at J to 2 bases, leaving 2 bases not matched to a gene. CDR1 and CDR2 from the germline V gene are MNHEY and SVGAGI. The CDR3 loop is CASSLGGAYNEQFF. The CDR3 DNA reads as TGTGCCAGCAGTTTGGGGGGGGCCTACAATGAGCAGTTCTTC.

The chain recombines TRBV27 with TRBJ1-6; D call uncertain. The germline CDR1 and CDR2 sequences are MNHEY and SMNVEV (reference sequence). CDR3 length equals 18 residues. The germline V and J ends were trimmed by 2 bases and 7 bases, with 21 bases remaining between them. The CDR3 DNA sequence: TGTGCCAGCAGTTTAACCGGCGCGGGCCGCCGAAGAAATTCACCCCTCCACTTT. It encodes CASSLTGAGRRRNSPLHF.

The chain combines TRBV5-1 with TRBJ2-1; 12 bases map to TRBD2. The length of the CDR3 is 15 residues. Germline CDR1 and CDR2: SGHRS and YFSETQ. V lost 4 bases, J lost 6 bases, and 5 bases stayed unmatched. The CDR3 nucleotides are TGCGCCAGCAGCCCTTGGACTAGCGGGGTCAATGAGCAGTTCTTC. The encoded protein is CASSPWTSGVNEQFF.

The chain is built from TRBV2 and TRBJ1-5, with no clear D. V was cut by 2 bases and J by 0 bases, with 8 bases left in between. The CDR3 sequence is 15 residues long. The germline gives CDR1 SNHLY, CDR2 FYNNEI. The DNA of the CDR3 is TGTGCCAGCAGTGAATTCCTCTATAGCAATCAGCCCCAGCATTTT. The encoded protein is CASSEFLYSNQPQHF.

This chain links TRBV5-4 with TRBJ1-2, with 8 bases matching TRBD1. Germline CDR1 is SGHNT and CDR2 is YYREEE (reference sequence). Trimming took 3 bases from V and 4 from J; bases not matched to a gene: 8. The CDR3 extends over 15 amino acids. In DNA form, the CDR3 reads TGTGCCAGCAGCTACCAGGACAGGGTCACCTATGGCTACACCTTC. This codes for CASSYQDRVTYGYTF.

This sequence joins TRBV28 and TRBJ1-1, with no clear D. With 2 bases removed from V and 6 bases from J, the gap between germline ends came to 10 bases. Germline CDR1 and CDR2: MDHEN and SYDVKM. This CDR3 contains 13 residues. This chain's CDR3 is CASSLISGAEAFF. For the CDR3, the DNA is TGTGCCAGCAGTTTAATTTCCGGAGCTGAAGCTTTCTTT.

V is TRBV27 and J is TRBJ2-2; D is unresolved. CDR1 and CDR2 (germline): MNHEY, SMNVEV (reference sequence). This CDR3 comprises 15 residues. Trimming removed 3 bases from V and 0 bases from J, with 8 bases in between. The CDR3 nucleotides are TGTGCCAGCAGTTTCGTGGGCCCGAACACCGGGGAGCTGTTTTTT. This codes for CASSFVGPNTGELFF.

This rearrangement joins TRBV11-2 to TRBJ2-1; TRBD2 matches at 9 bases. Germline CDR1 reads SGHAT; CDR2 reads FQNNGV. The CDR3 covers 16 residues. J gave up 8 bases and V 2 bases, and 10 bases lay outside the gene matches. The CDR3 loop reads CASSLPASGVFHEQFF. The CDR3 DNA follows: TGTGCCAGCAGCTTACCCGCTAGCGGGGTCTTCCATGAGCAGTTCTTC. Based on the CDR3 plus reference TRBV11-2 and TRBJ2-1, the full variable domain is EAGVAQSPRYKIIEKRQSVAFWCNPISGHATLYWYQQILGQGPKLLIQFQNNGVVDDSQLPKDRFSAERLKGVDSTLKIQPAKLEDSAVYLCASSLPASGVFHEQFFGPGTRLTVL.

The chain is built from TRBV2 and TRBJ2-5; 14 positions agree with TRBD2. The length of the CDR3 is 16 residues. Germline V gives CDR1 SNHLY, CDR2 FYNNEI. Unmatched junction bases numbered 9, after V lost 8 bases and J lost 4 bases. The CDR3 DNA follows: TGTGCCAGCTCCGGGACTAGCGGGAGTGGGGGAGAGACCCAGTACTTC. Encoded protein: CASSGTSGSGGETQYF. The full variable domain, rest sourced from reference TRBV2 and TRBJ2-5, is EPEVTQTPSHQVTQMGQEVILRCVPISNHLYFYWYRQILGQKVEFLVSFYNNEISEKSEIFDDQFSVERPDGSNFTLKIRSTKLEDSAMYFCASSGTSGSGGETQYFGPGTRLLVL.

This chain joins TRBV2 and TRBJ2-7; D gene uncertain. Trimming took 7 bases from V and 7 from J, leaving 11 bases between them. The CDR3 runs to 11 residues. CDR1 is SNHLY, CDR2 FYNNEI, per germline. As DNA, the CDR3 is TGTGCCAGCACGGCAGGCATGGAGCAGTACTTC. This codes for CASTAGMEQYF.

The table lists this clone with a count of one. The chain uses TRBV30 and TRBJ1-6; the D gene is possibly TRBD1 (5 bases). The CDR3 extends over 16 amino acids. Trimming took 8 bases from V and 0 from J, leaving 17 bases between them. Germline V gene sequence: CDR1 GTSNPN, CDR2 SVGIG (reference sequence). The CDR3 protein is CAIRRDSGSYNSPLHF. In nucleotides, the CDR3 is TGTGCCATCCGCAGGGATTCGGGCTCCTATAATTCACCCCTCCACTTT.

Points on this clone: One end of the junction fails to match germline, which may point to a read error. The rearrangement joins TRBV29-1 to TRBJ2-5; D unresolved. The CDR3 is made up of 15 amino acids. Germline V gives CDR1 SQVTM, CDR2 ANQGSEA. The CDR3 nucleotides read TGCAGCGTTGAAGTTATGGCGGTGGAGAAAGAGGCCCAGTACTTC. This sequence encodes CSVEVMAVEKEAQYF.

V usage is TRBV7-2 and J usage is TRBJ1-3, with 9 bases fitting TRBD1. The CDR3 sequence is 18 residues long. V lost 5 bases, J lost 1 base, and 12 bases stayed unmatched. Looked up from germline, CDR1 is SGHTA and CDR2 is FQGNSA. CDR3 sequence: CASSLSLRTGVSGNTIYF. CDR3 sequence (DNA): TGTGCCAGCAGCCTCTCCTTGAGGACAGGGGTGTCTGGAAACACCATATATTTT.

The chain has TRBV12-5 and TRBJ1-5; TRBD1 is a possible D gene (6 bases). Germline V lookup: CDR1 LGHNT, CDR2 FRNRAP. This CDR3 comprises 16 residues. Trimming removed 0 bases from V and 5 bases from J, with 14 bases in between. CDR3 sequence (DNA): TGTGCTAGTGGTTTGGTACATGGGGGGGGCCATCAGCCCCAGCATTTT. It yields the protein CASGLVHGGGHQPQHF.

This clone was seen a few times. The rearrangement links TRBV28 to TRBJ2-6; 7 bases are shared with TRBD1. The V segment lost 3 bases and the J segment 0 bases; nucleotides outside the gene matches: 11. The CDR3 runs to 19 residues. The V gene's germline CDR1 is MDHEN and CDR2 SYDVKM. CDR3 DNA sequence: TGTGCCAGCAGTTTCTATCTGGGACAGTTCGGCTCTGGGGCCAACGTCCTGACTTTC. As protein: CASSFYLGQFGSGANVLTF.

This chain joins TRBV6-5 and TRBJ1-5, with 9 bases that match TRBD1. The length of the CDR3 is 13 residues. Trimming took 6 bases from V and 7 from J; bases not matched to a gene: 4. CDR1 MNHEY and CDR2 SVGAGI come from the germline V gene. Here the CDR3 DNA reads TGTGCCAGCAGCTCGGACAGGGGACAGCCCCAGCATTTT. Translation gives CASSSDRGQPQHF.

The chain joins TRBV27 to TRBJ2-1; 9 nucleotides agree with TRBD2. The germline CDR1 and CDR2 sequences are MNHEY and SMNVEV (reference sequence). This CDR3 spans 14 amino acids. Trimming took 6 bases from V and 7 from J; bases not matched to a gene: 7. The CDR3 nucleotides are TGTGCCAGCAGCCCTGGGCTAGCGGGAAATGAGCAGTTCTTC. Amino acids: CASSPGLAGNEQFF.

The CDR3: CASSQTPTYEQYF. The CDR3 nucleotides are TGCGCCAGCAGCCAAACTCCAACCTACGAGCAGTACTTC. The chain links TRBV4-1 to TRBJ2-7; no clear D gene. Germline-derived CDR1 and CDR2 are MGHRA and YSYEKL. The CDR3 runs to 13 residues. Trimming took off 2 bases at V and 2 bases at J, with 7 bases between the two ends.

This clone has only one observation. The chain recombines TRBV19 with TRBJ2-7; D might be TRBD2 (6 bases). V was clipped by 4 bases and J by 2 bases, with 12 bases between them. Germline V gene lookup returns CDR1 LNHDA and CDR2 SQIVND (reference sequence). This CDR3 spans 14 amino acids. CDR3 sequence: CASSTSAGPYEQYF. CDR3 bases: TGTGCCAGTAGTACCTCGGCGGGGCCCTACGAGCAGTACTTC.

This chain connects TRBV7-3 to TRBJ2-3, with a possible D match to TRBD2 (5 bases). The V end lost 1 base, the J end lost 0 bases, and 11 bases lay between the germline ends. The germline V gene has CDR1 SGHTA and CDR2 FQGTGA. The CDR3 runs 16 residues. The CDR3 region is CASSLSEGISTDTQYF. CDR3 bases: TGTGCCAGCAGCTTAAGCGAGGGCATTAGCACAGATACGCAGTATTTT.

The chain carries TRBV6-1 and TRBJ2-3; TRBD2 matches at 7 bases. This CDR3 is 14 amino acids long. CDR1 is MNHNS and CDR2 is SASEGT in the germline V gene. The V and J ends lost 7 bases and 4 bases, in that order; junction bases with no gene match: 8. The CDR3 region is CASTGTGRSDTQYF. The CDR3 nucleotides are TGTGCCAGCACAGGGACCGGGAGGTCAGATACGCAGTATTTT.